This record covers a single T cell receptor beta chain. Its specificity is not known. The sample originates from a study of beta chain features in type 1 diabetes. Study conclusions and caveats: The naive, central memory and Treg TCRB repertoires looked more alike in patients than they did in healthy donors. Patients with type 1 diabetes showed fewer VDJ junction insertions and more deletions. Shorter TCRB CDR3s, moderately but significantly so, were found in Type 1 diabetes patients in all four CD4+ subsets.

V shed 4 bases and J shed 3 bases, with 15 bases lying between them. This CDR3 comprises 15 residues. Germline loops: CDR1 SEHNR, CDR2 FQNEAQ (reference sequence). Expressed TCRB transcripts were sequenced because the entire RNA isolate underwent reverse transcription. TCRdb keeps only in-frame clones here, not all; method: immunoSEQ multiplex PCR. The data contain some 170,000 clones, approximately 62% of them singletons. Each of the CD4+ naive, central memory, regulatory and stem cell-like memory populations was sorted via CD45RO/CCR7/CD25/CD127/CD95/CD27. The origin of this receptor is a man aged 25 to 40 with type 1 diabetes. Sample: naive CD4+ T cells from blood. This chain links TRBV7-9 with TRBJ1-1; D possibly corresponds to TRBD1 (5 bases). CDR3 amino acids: CASSSLRGADTEAFF. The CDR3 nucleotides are TGTGCCAGCAGCTCCTTAAGGGGCGCGGACACTGAAGCTTTCTTT.